Listed below are T cell receptor beta chains from one sample, sequenced in a study of vaccination effects on CD4 cells after COVID-19. The antigens for these receptors are not known. This table comes from immunoSEQ multiplex PCR, and its TCRdb copy is limited to in-frame clones, with some not included. The data show roughly 25,000 clones, around 72% seen once. Sequences were derived from CD4+ T cells from PBMCs cultured with SARS-CoV-2 spike peptides, sampled before COVID-19 vaccination. These receptors came from a human donor who received a COVID-19 vaccine. Both conserved end residues are part of each CDR3. A D gene is named only where the DNA matches it firmly. Where a row states a size, it is once, few, many or the class of an expanded clone; other rows omit it.

d_call: -
v_call: TRBV5-1
clone_size: -
j_call: TRBJ2-7
cdr3_aa: CASSLGREGYEQYF
cdr3_nt: TGCGCCAGCAGCTTAGGACGGGAAGGTTACGAGCAGTACTTC

d_call: -
v_call: TRBV6-5
clone_size: -
j_call: TRBJ1-1
cdr3_aa: CASSRRRDAEAFF
cdr3_nt: TGTGCCAGCAGTCGCAGGAGAGACGCTGAAGCTTTCTTT

d_call: -
v_call: TRBV3-1/TRBV3-2
clone_size: -
j_call: TRBJ2-1
cdr3_aa: CASRDTGAYNEQFF
cdr3_nt: TGTGCCAGCAGAGACACCGGGGCCTACAATGAGCAGTTCTTC

d_call: -
v_call: TRBV9
clone_size: few
j_call: TRBJ1-2
cdr3_aa: CASSRGGTAANYGYTF
cdr3_nt: TGTGCCAGCAGTAGAGGGGGGACGGCGGCTAACTATGGCTACACCTTC

d_call: -
v_call: TRBV7-8
clone_size: -
j_call: TRBJ2-5
cdr3_aa: CASSLGPPGRGYGTQYF
cdr3_nt: TGTGCCAGCAGCTTAGGCCCCCCGGGCAGGGGTTATGGGACCCAGTACTTC

d_call: -
v_call: TRBV6-5
clone_size: few
j_call: TRBJ2-2
cdr3_aa: CASRVPGNTGELFF
cdr3_nt: TGTGCCAGCAGAGTTCCGGGGAACACCGGGGAGCTGTTTTTT

d_call: -
v_call: TRBV7-9
clone_size: -
j_call: TRBJ2-2
cdr3_aa: CASGSKRLGELFF
cdr3_nt: TGTGCCAGCGGATCCAAGAGGCTCGGGGAGCTGTTTTTT

d_call: TRBD2
v_call: TRBV6-5
clone_size: -
j_call: TRBJ2-3
cdr3_aa: CASSPGLAGADTQYF
cdr3_nt: TGTGCCAGCAGTCCCGGACTAGCGGGGGCAGATACGCAGTATTTT

d_call: TRBD1
v_call: TRBV5-1
clone_size: -
j_call: TRBJ2-5
cdr3_aa: CASSPGQGVLETQYF
cdr3_nt: TGCGCCAGCAGCCCGGGACAGGGGGTTCTAGAGACCCAGTACTTC

d_call: TRBD2
v_call: TRBV7-2
clone_size: -
j_call: TRBJ2-1
cdr3_aa: CASSLVSGGAGSYNEQFF
cdr3_nt: TGTGCCAGCAGCTTAGTAAGCGGGGGGGCCGGGTCCTACAATGAGCAGTTCTTC

d_call: -
v_call: TRBV7-9
clone_size: -
j_call: TRBJ2-1
cdr3_aa: CASTLPLLAPLSGEQFF
cdr3_nt: TGTGCCAGCACCCTCCCCCTTCTAGCCCCCTTGAGTGGTGAGCAGTTCTTC

d_call: -
v_call: TRBV4-2
clone_size: -
j_call: TRBJ1-2
cdr3_aa: CASSQLGGIGVSDYGYTF
cdr3_nt: TGTGCCAGCAGCCAATTAGGGGGGATCGGCGTAAGCGACTATGGCTACACCTTC

d_call: -
v_call: TRBV12-3/TRBV12-4
clone_size: -
j_call: TRBJ2-7
cdr3_aa: CASSLMGYEQYF
cdr3_nt: TGTGCCAGCAGTTTAATGGGCTACGAGCAGTACTTC

d_call: -
v_call: TRBV29-1
clone_size: once
j_call: TRBJ1-1
cdr3_aa: CRKPNTEAFF
cdr3_nt: TGCAGGAAACCGAACACTGAAGCTTTCTTT

d_call: -
v_call: TRBV18
clone_size: -
j_call: TRBJ2-1
cdr3_aa: CASSPQLGGNEQFF
cdr3_nt: TGTGCCAGCTCACCCCAGTTAGGCGGCAATGAGCAGTTCTTC

d_call: TRBD1
v_call: TRBV7-6
clone_size: few
j_call: TRBJ1-2
cdr3_aa: CASSLGQGGNYGYTF
cdr3_nt: TGTGCCAGCAGCTTAGGACAGGGAGGGAACTATGGCTACACCTTC

d_call: -
v_call: TRBV27
clone_size: -
j_call: TRBJ2-1
cdr3_aa: CASSFGLPSFNEQFF
cdr3_nt: TGTGCCAGCAGTTTTGGCCTTCCCTCCTTTAATGAGCAGTTCTTC

d_call: -
v_call: TRBV20-1
clone_size: -
j_call: TRBJ2-5
cdr3_aa: CSARVETQYF
cdr3_nt: TGCAGTGCTAGAGTGGAGACCCAGTACTTC

d_call: -
v_call: TRBV11-3
clone_size: few
j_call: TRBJ2-7
cdr3_aa: CASSLTGSTPSYEQYF
cdr3_nt: TGTGCCAGCAGCCTTACAGGTTCTACCCCTTCCTACGAGCAGTACTTC

d_call: -
v_call: TRBV30
clone_size: few
j_call: TRBJ2-2
cdr3_aa: CAWSALGANTGELFF
cdr3_nt: TGTGCCTGGAGCGCTCTCGGGGCGAACACCGGGGAGCTGTTTTTT

d_call: TRBD2
v_call: TRBV5-6
clone_size: -
j_call: TRBJ2-5
cdr3_aa: CASSRSGTSFPETQYF
cdr3_nt: TGTGCCAGCAGCCGATCCGGGACTAGCTTTCCAGAGACCCAGTACTTC

d_call: -
v_call: TRBV29-1
clone_size: -
j_call: TRBJ1-1
cdr3_aa: CSVKGRLNTEAFF
cdr3_nt: TGCAGCGTTAAAGGACGGTTGAACACTGAAGCTTTCTTT

d_call: TRBD1
v_call: TRBV29-1
clone_size: -
j_call: TRBJ1-1
cdr3_aa: CSSWAGTGGTEAFF
cdr3_nt: TGCAGCTCTTGGGCAGGGACAGGGGGCACTGAAGCTTTCTTT

d_call: -
v_call: TRBV3-1/TRBV3-2
clone_size: -
j_call: TRBJ2-7
cdr3_aa: CASSQVGLPRDGYEQYF
cdr3_nt: TGTGCCAGCAGCCAAGTCGGTCTCCCCAGGGACGGGTACGAGCAGTACTTC

d_call: TRBD1
v_call: TRBV10-3
clone_size: -
j_call: TRBJ2-5
cdr3_aa: CAIGDRGRETQYF
cdr3_nt: TGTGCCATCGGGGACAGGGGGAGAGAGACCCAGTACTTC

d_call: -
v_call: TRBV7-9
clone_size: -
j_call: TRBJ2-2
cdr3_aa: CASNFGRGNTGELFF
cdr3_nt: TGTGCCAGCAACTTTGGACGGGGAAACACCGGGGAGCTGTTTTTT

d_call: -
v_call: TRBV3-1/TRBV3-2
clone_size: few
j_call: TRBJ2-1
cdr3_aa: CASSQAGDEREFF
cdr3_nt: TGTGCCAGCAGCCAAGCGGGGGACGAAAGGGAGTTCTTC

d_call: -
v_call: TRBV2
clone_size: -
j_call: TRBJ2-2
cdr3_aa: CASSGKRNTGELFF
cdr3_nt: TGTGCCAGCAGTGGTAAGCGGAACACCGGGGAGCTGTTTTTT

d_call: -
v_call: TRBV18
clone_size: -
j_call: TRBJ2-7
cdr3_aa: CASSPLSSGQDEQYF
cdr3_nt: TGTGCCAGCTCACCACTGTCTAGCGGACAGGACGAGCAGTACTTC

d_call: -
v_call: TRBV5-1
clone_size: -
j_call: TRBJ2-1
cdr3_aa: CASSLTTDNYNEQFF
cdr3_nt: TGCGCCAGCAGCTTAACGACTGACAACTACAATGAGCAGTTCTTC

d_call: TRBD1
v_call: TRBV5-1
clone_size: -
j_call: TRBJ2-7
cdr3_aa: CASSPDREAYEQYF
cdr3_nt: TGCGCCAGCAGCCCTGACAGGGAAGCCTACGAGCAGTACTTC

d_call: TRBD1
v_call: TRBV10-3
clone_size: once
j_call: TRBJ2-5
cdr3_aa: CAIRTGGQETQYF
cdr3_nt: TGTGCCATCAGAACAGGGGGGCAAGAGACCCAGTACTTC

d_call: TRBD1
v_call: TRBV2
clone_size: -
j_call: TRBJ2-5
cdr3_aa: CASKPGQGEWETQYF
cdr3_nt: TGTGCCAGCAAGCCGGGACAGGGGGAATGGGAGACCCAGTACTTC

d_call: -
v_call: TRBV9
clone_size: once
j_call: TRBJ1-4
cdr3_aa: CASSVGGSNEKLFF
cdr3_nt: TGTGCCAGCAGCGTAGGAGGTTCTAATGAAAAACTGTTTTTT

d_call: -
v_call: TRBV12-3/TRBV12-4
clone_size: few
j_call: TRBJ1-1
cdr3_aa: CASRVAGYGEAFF
cdr3_nt: TGTGCCAGCAGGGTGGCAGGGTATGGTGAAGCTTTCTTT